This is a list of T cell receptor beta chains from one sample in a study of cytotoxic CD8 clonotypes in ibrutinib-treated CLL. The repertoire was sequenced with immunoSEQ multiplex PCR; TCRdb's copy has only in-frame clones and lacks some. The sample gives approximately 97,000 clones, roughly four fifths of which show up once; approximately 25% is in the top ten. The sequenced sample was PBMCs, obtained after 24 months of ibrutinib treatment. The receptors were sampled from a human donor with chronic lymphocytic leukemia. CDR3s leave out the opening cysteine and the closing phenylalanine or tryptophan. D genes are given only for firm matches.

ASSPRDSSYEQY | 12 | TRBJ2-7 | TRBV28 | TRBD1
ASSYGWSSGANVLT | 14 | TRBJ2-6 | TRBV6-5 | -
ATSQTPGLASYEQY | 14 | TRBJ2-7 | TRBV19 | TRBD2
ASSKRTGVFDTEAF | 14 | TRBJ1-1 | TRBV27 | TRBD1
ASSVSPGLVAEAF | 13 | TRBJ1-1 | TRBV9 | -
ASSPRTSGFSLGNIQY | 16 | TRBJ2-4 | TRBV7-2 | TRBD2
ASSLRTGWLETQY | 13 | TRBJ2-5 | TRBV9 | TRBD1
ASSLTQGAWA | 10 | TRBJ2-7 | TRBV7-9 | TRBD1
ASSEVSYGYT | 10 | TRBJ1-2 | TRBV2 | -
ASSRAGQDYGYT | 12 | TRBJ1-2 | TRBV28 | TRBD1
ASSQDPQETQY | 11 | TRBJ2-5 | TRBV4-2 | -
ASSDPFVEYTEAF | 13 | TRBJ1-1 | TRBV6-1 | -
ASSPGRERVTQY | 12 | TRBJ2-5 | TRBV11-1 | -
ASRGTGVQPQH | 11 | TRBJ1-5 | TRBV2 | TRBD1
ASSGSSSYEQY | 11 | TRBJ2-7 | TRBV6-1 | -
ASSTDSLYGYT | 11 | TRBJ1-2 | TRBV7-2 | -
SVSSGSLNNEQF | 12 | TRBJ2-1 | TRBV29-1 | TRBD2
ASTSSNEQY | 9 | TRBJ2-7 | TRBV27 | -
ASSLADRGSQETQY | 14 | TRBJ2-5 | TRBV5-1 | TRBD1
ASSLATGTYYTEAF | 14 | TRBJ1-1 | TRBV5-1 | -
ASSMDLAGVRTGELF | 15 | TRBJ2-2 | TRBV19 | TRBD2
ASSPTTATNEKLF | 13 | TRBJ1-4 | TRBV27 | -
ASRTFSNGEQY | 11 | TRBJ2-7 | TRBV18 | -